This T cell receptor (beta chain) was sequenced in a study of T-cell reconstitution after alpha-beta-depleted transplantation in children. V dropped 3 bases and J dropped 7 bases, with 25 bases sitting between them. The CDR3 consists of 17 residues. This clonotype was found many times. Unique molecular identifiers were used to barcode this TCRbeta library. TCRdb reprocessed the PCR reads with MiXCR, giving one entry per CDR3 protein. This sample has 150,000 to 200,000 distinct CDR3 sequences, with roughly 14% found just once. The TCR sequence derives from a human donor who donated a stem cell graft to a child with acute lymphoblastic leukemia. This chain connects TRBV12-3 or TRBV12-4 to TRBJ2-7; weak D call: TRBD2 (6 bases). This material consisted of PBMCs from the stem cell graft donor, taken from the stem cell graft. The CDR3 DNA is TGTGCCAGCAGTTTCGCAGATAGCGGACTCACCCTGGGGGAGCAGTACTTC. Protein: CASSFADSGLTLGEQYF.